One T cell receptor (beta chain) is described in this entry. Its antigen is as yet unknown. The data are from a study of identical twins. Study-wide findings and caveats: When twins shared out-of-frame alpha sequences, those sequences had excess low generation probability. Invariant cells of the MAIT and iNKT types might have partly distorted the zero-insertion analyses. Beta out-of-frame twin sharing showed a weaker excess. Abundant cord blood beta clonotypes carried fewer insertions; memory repertoires showed none.

Trimming took 8 bases from V and 4 from J, leaving 18 bases between them. From germline, CDR1 is SNHLY and CDR2 FYNNEI. The CDR3 sequence is 14 residues long. TCRdb recomputed calls from the 5' RACE reads with MiXCR, one row per CDR3 protein. Of around 220,000 distinct CDR3 sequences in the sample, approximately 10% were seen once. V gene TRBV2 combines with J gene TRBJ2-7, with D possibly matching TRBD1 (6 bases). The receptor was isolated from a man over 45 in good health. Sequenced: memory T cells sorted from blood. The CDR3 nucleotides read TGTGCCAGCCACAGGGCCACCTCGGGTTACGAGCAGTACTTC. Protein sequence: CASHRATSGYEQYF.